These T cell receptor beta chains were read from a single sample in a study of T cell repertoires in cytomegalovirus infection. Which antigens these TCRs recognize remains unknown. TCRdb recomputed calls from the reads with MiXCR, one row per CDR3 protein. The data show around 230,000 distinct CDR3 sequences, about 39% seen once. The material sequenced was CD8+ T cells from cultured PBMCs, taken from culture after CMV antigen stimulation. These receptors were obtained from a human donor in good health (CMV status not recorded). Some clones in this sample may be carry-over from other donors' samples. Each CDR3 is given with its conserved first and last residue. A D gene is named only where the DNA matches it firmly. Rows give clone size only sometimes, using once, few, many, or a class for an expanded clone.

j_call: TRBJ1-5; d_call: -; v_call: TRBV19; clone_size: -; cdr3_aa: CASTEGRQPQHF; cdr3_nt: TGTGCCAGTACGGAGGGGAGGCAGCCCCAGCATTTT
j_call: TRBJ2-7; d_call: -; v_call: TRBV4-2; clone_size: -; cdr3_aa: CASSQDGGRIGSENF; cdr3_nt: TGTGCCAGCAGCCAAGATGGGGGCAGAATAGGGTCTGAGAACTTC
j_call: TRBJ2-2; d_call: -; v_call: TRBV7-2; clone_size: -; cdr3_aa: CASSSYPTGELFF; cdr3_nt: TGTGCCAGCAGCTCGTATCCCACCGGGGAGCTGTTTTTT
j_call: TRBJ2-7; d_call: -; v_call: TRBV7-8; clone_size: many; cdr3_aa: CASSLEDSRRIYGTYEQYF; cdr3_nt: TGTGCCAGCAGCTTAGAAGACAGCCGGAGAATCTATGGTACCTACGAGCAGTACTTC
j_call: TRBJ1-1; d_call: TRBD1; v_call: TRBV6-8; clone_size: -; cdr3_aa: CASSYFDRGGSNTEAFF; cdr3_nt: TGTGCCAGCAGTTACTTTGACAGGGGCGGGTCGAACACTGAAGCTTTCTTT
j_call: TRBJ1-2; d_call: -; v_call: TRBV5-1; clone_size: few; cdr3_aa: CASSPGLIYGYTF; cdr3_nt: TGCGCCAGCAGCCCGGGACTCATTTATGGCTACACCTTC
j_call: TRBJ1-5; d_call: TRBD1; v_call: TRBV10-2; clone_size: few; cdr3_aa: CASSESGTEVIDQPQHF; cdr3_nt: TGCGCCAGCAGTGAGTCCGGGACAGAAGTTATAGATCAGCCCCAGCATTTT
j_call: TRBJ2-2; d_call: -; v_call: TRBV7-6; clone_size: few; cdr3_aa: CASSLARWVGTGELFF; cdr3_nt: TGTGCCAGCAGCTTAGCCCGATGGGTAGGCACCGGGGAGCTGTTTTTT
j_call: TRBJ2-6; d_call: -; v_call: TRBV7-3; clone_size: -; cdr3_aa: CASRREGANVLTF; cdr3_nt: TGTGCCAGCAGGCGCGAGGGGGCCAACGTCCTGACTTTC
j_call: TRBJ1-1; d_call: -; v_call: TRBV7-9; clone_size: -; cdr3_aa: CASSLGAGLNTEAFF; cdr3_nt: TGTGCCAGCAGCTTAGGAGCAGGCTTGAACACTGAAGCTTTCTTT
j_call: TRBJ2-7; d_call: TRBD2; v_call: TRBV4-2; clone_size: -; cdr3_aa: CASSQGGGSSYEQYF; cdr3_nt: TGTGCCAGCAGCCAAGGCGGCGGGAGCTCCTACGAGCAGTACTTC
j_call: TRBJ2-5; d_call: -; v_call: TRBV7-9; clone_size: -; cdr3_aa: CASSPPRGQPYQETQYF; cdr3_nt: TGTGCCAGCAGCCCGCCCAGGGGACAACCGTACCAAGAGACCCAGTACTTC
j_call: TRBJ1-5; d_call: TRBD1; v_call: TRBV7-6; clone_size: -; cdr3_aa: CASSPDREDRPQHF; cdr3_nt: TGTGCCAGCAGCCCGGACAGGGAAGATCGGCCCCAGCATTTT
j_call: TRBJ2-2; d_call: -; v_call: TRBV28; clone_size: -; cdr3_aa: CASSLVGAGELFF; cdr3_nt: TGTGCCAGCAGTTTGGTGGGAGCCGGGGAGCTGTTTTTT
j_call: TRBJ2-7; d_call: TRBD1; v_call: TRBV20-1; clone_size: -; cdr3_aa: CSAPGQLQYEQYF; cdr3_nt: TGCAGTGCTCCGGGACAGTTGCAATACGAGCAGTACTTC
j_call: TRBJ2-5; d_call: TRBD1; v_call: TRBV7-6; clone_size: -; cdr3_aa: CASSSRDRYQETQYF; cdr3_nt: TGTGCCAGCAGCTCCAGGGACAGATACCAAGAGACCCAGTACTTC
j_call: TRBJ2-4; d_call: TRBD1; v_call: TRBV7-9; clone_size: -; cdr3_aa: CASSAQGASGNIQYF; cdr3_nt: TGTGCCAGCAGCGCACAGGGGGCGTCGGGAAACATTCAGTACTTC
j_call: TRBJ2-1; d_call: TRBD1; v_call: TRBV20-1; clone_size: -; cdr3_aa: CSAAPGTGGLEQFF; cdr3_nt: TGCAGTGCTGCCCCCGGGACAGGAGGACTGGAGCAGTTCTTC
j_call: TRBJ2-1; d_call: -; v_call: TRBV6-4; clone_size: -; cdr3_aa: CASSEGGLGEQFF; cdr3_nt: TGTGCCAGCAGTGAAGGGGGTTTGGGGGAGCAGTTCTTC
j_call: TRBJ2-1; d_call: -; v_call: TRBV5-1; clone_size: many; cdr3_aa: CASSTPQDFSYNEQFF; cdr3_nt: TGCGCCAGCAGCACCCCCCAGGACTTTTCCTACAATGAGCAGTTCTTC